What follows are 26 T cell receptor beta chains derived from one specimen sequenced in a study of CD8+ T cells in alopecia areata. Reverse transcribed after extraction, RNA yielded cDNA as the sequencing template. Assay used: immunoSEQ multiplex PCR; TCRdb lists only in-frame clones, some missing. This record lists approximately 300,000 clones, none seen once only, and the top ten clones contain around 1.2%. Scientists pooled cutaneous lymph node cells and sorted them on CD4, CD8alpha, NKG2D, NKG2ACE and other markers. The sequenced sample was CD4+ T cells sorted from a lymph node. The source is a C3H/HeJ mouse with alopecia areata. The strain bears MHC haplotype H2-k.

This clone was counted between two and nine times. The genes and germline here are from mouse. The read halts 3 residues ahead of the CDR3 end, with the missing end drawn from the germline J gene. The chain employs TRBV19 and TRBJ1-6, with 8 bases lining up with TRBD1. TRBJ1-6 is an open reading frame, and its role is uncertain. CDR1 is FNHDT, CDR2 SITEND, per germline (reference sequence). The J segment lost 10 bases and the V segment lost 1 base, leaving 1 base of the junction unmatched. This CDR3 comprises 13 residues. The CDR3 protein is CASSIRTGSPLYF. The CDR3 DNA, read in part, is TGTGCCAGCAGTATAAGGACAGGGTCGCCC.

This clone has a handful of counts. Mouse names are used for the genes. The DNA ends 4 residues before the CDR3 does, and the rest of the CDR3 is filled in from the germline J gene. The chain is built from TRBV13-2 and TRBJ1-2; D perhaps matches TRBD1 (6 bases). Germline V gives CDR1 NNHNN, CDR2 SYGAGS (reference sequence). The CDR3 sequence is 14 residues long. Trimming took 1 base from V and 0 from J, leaving 7 bases between them. CDR3 sequence reads: CASGDQGTNSDYTF. Incomplete CDR3 DNA: TGTGCCAGCGGTGATCAGGGGACAAACTCC.

This clone was recorded a few times. The gene names here belong to mouse. The read terminates 4 residues ahead of where the CDR3 ends, so the germline J gene completes it. This chain links TRBV13-3 with TRBJ2-3, with D possibly TRBD1 on 5 matching bases. This CDR3 is built from 15 residues. Germline CDR1 is NNHDY and CDR2 is SYVADS. V gave up 2 bases and J gave up 0 bases, with 10 bases separating them. CDR3 DNA (partial): TGTGCCAGCAGTGAACGGACAATTAGTGCAGAA. This codes for CASSERTISAE. The full CDR3 reads CASSERTISAETLYF.

Comment on this clone: The genes are named according to mouse. With the read ending 4 residues before the CDR3 end, the germline J gene is used to fill in that end. Additional DNA sequences in this sample encode the identical CDR3. The genes are TRBV13-3 and TRBJ1-1; 10 bases map to TRBD1. CDR1 and CDR2 from the germline V gene are NNHDY and SYVADS. J lost 3 bases, V lost 5 bases, and 1 base had no gene match. This CDR3 is built from 13 residues. The CDR3 sequence is CASSDRGHTEVFF. CDR3 DNA (partial): TGTGCCAGCAGCGACAGGGGGCACACA.

This clone appeared a few times. One end of the junction does not line up with germline, which may come from a read error. Genes and germline come from the mouse. The sequenced fragment ends 4 residues before the CDR3 boundary, so the rest is inferred from the germline J gene. The genes are TRBV1 and TRBJ2-2, with 7 nucleotides matching TRBD1. Germline-derived CDR1 and CDR2 are NSQYPW and LRSPGD (reference sequence). This CDR3 is built from 13 residues. The part of the CDR3 DNA that was read is TGCACCTGCAGCGCAGACAGGGCCGGG. Its translation is CTCSADRAG. The full CDR3 reads CTCSADRAGQLYF.

This clone occurred a few times. Genes and germline are mouse. The read finishes 4 residues shy of the CDR3 end, and the germline J gene is used to complete it. V is TRBV5 and J is TRBJ2-5; possibly TRBD2 for D (6 bases). CDR1 is LGHNA, CDR2 YNLKQL, per germline (reference sequence). The CDR3 length is 15 residues. V lost 2 bases, J lost 0 bases, and 9 bases lay in between. The sequenced part of the CDR3 DNA is TGTGCCAGCAGCCAACTGGGGAGTAACCAAGAC. It translates to CASSQLGSNQD. The entire CDR3 reads CASSQLGSNQDTQYF.

On this clone: The gene names here belong to mouse. The read stops 4 residues short of the end of the CDR3; the missing end is completed from the germline J gene. The chain links TRBV1 to TRBJ2-5; 7 bases are a match to TRBD1. The CDR3 contains 15 residues. The V segment lost 4 bases and the J segment 0 bases; nucleotides outside the gene matches: 4. Germline V lookup: CDR1 NSQYPW, CDR2 LRSPGD (reference sequence). The CDR3 spells CTCSGGTDNQDTQYF. The DNA read from the CDR3 is TGCACCTGCAGTGGGGGGACAGATAACCAAGAC.

In its sample, this clone was seen a few times. Gene names refer to mouse genes. The read falls 4 residues short of the CDR3 end, and the missing part is taken from the germline J gene. The genes are TRBV1 and TRBJ2-3, with 12 bases aligning to TRBD2. V was clipped by 4 bases and J by 2 bases; unmatched bases: 1. Germline V gives CDR1 NSQYPW, CDR2 LRSPGD (reference sequence). The CDR3 covers 15 residues. CDR3 protein: CTCSGDWGVAETLYF. CDR3 DNA (partial): TGCACCTGCAGTGGGGACTGGGGGGTTGCAGAA.

A word on this clone: The listed genes are named as in mouse. The read terminates 3 residues ahead of where the CDR3 ends, so the germline J gene completes it. The rearrangement uses TRBV2 and TRBJ1-6; TRBD1 matches 7 bases. TRBJ1-6 is annotated as an ORF whose role is uncertain. The CDR3 is 14 amino acids. In germline, CDR1 is LGHNA, CDR2 YSYQKL. The ends lost 2 bases at V and 9 bases at J; junction bases unmatched: 4. The sequenced part of the CDR3 DNA is TGTGCCAGCAGCCAAACAGGGGAAGCTTCGCCC. Its protein product is CASSQTGEASP. The whole CDR3 sequence is CASSQTGEASPLYF.

This clone was counted between two and nine times. Gene labels here are mouse ones. The read gets to within 4 residues of the CDR3 end, and the germline J gene fills in the rest. The V and J genes are TRBV13-3 and TRBJ2-1; perhaps TRBD1 as D (6 bases). The CDR3 is made up of 14 amino acids. Germline-derived CDR1 and CDR2 are NNHDY and SYVADS. The V and J ends lost 3 bases and 6 bases respectively, with 13 bases between them. The CDR3 bases that were read are TGTGCCAGCAGTGGAGGGACAAATGGTGCT. As protein: CASSGGTNGA. From start to end, the CDR3 is CASSGGTNGAEQFF.

This clone was detected only a few times. Mouse names are used for the genes. The CDR3 extends 4 residues past the end of the read, so its final part is completed from the germline J gene. The V call is TRBV1, the J call TRBJ1-1; unclear D gene. The CDR3 loop spans 13 amino acids. The V end lost 0 bases, the J end lost 3 bases, and 5 bases lay between the germline ends. Per germline, CDR1 NSQYPW and CDR2 LRSPGD (reference sequence). The CDR3 here is CTCSADQYTEVFF. The DNA read from the CDR3 is TGCACCTGCAGTGCAGATCAGTACACA.

This clone was picked up a small number of times. Mouse gene names apply. The read comes to an end 4 residues before the CDR3 does, leaving the germline J gene to fill in the end. The chain uses TRBV5 and TRBJ1-1; D may be TRBD1 (6 bases). CDR1 is LGHNA and CDR2 is YNLKQL in the germline V gene (reference sequence). CDR3 length: 14 residues. V was pared by 0 bases and J by 4 bases, with 9 bases between. CDR3 DNA (partial): TGTGCCAGCAGCCAAGAAACAGGGATCACA. Its protein is CASSQETGIT. The whole CDR3 region reads CASSQETGITEVFF.

This clone was observed a few times. The genes and germline here are from mouse. The CDR3 is cut off 4 residues early in the read; its end comes from the germline J gene. The chain is built from TRBV1 and TRBJ2-4; 7 bases are shared with TRBD1. The CDR3 is 15 amino acids. Trimming took 4 bases from V and 0 from J; bases not matched to a gene: 4. Germline CDR1 and CDR2: NSQYPW and LRSPGD (reference sequence). The sequenced CDR3 bases are TGCACCTGCAGTGACAGGGGCTGGAGTCAAAAC. Amino acids: CTCSDRGWSQN. From start to end, the CDR3 is CTCSDRGWSQNTLYF.

This clone was recorded a few times. Mouse gene names apply. The sequenced fragment ends 4 residues before the CDR3 boundary, so the rest is inferred from the germline J gene. The chain employs TRBV13-1 and TRBJ2-2, with 7 bases identical to TRBD1. This CDR3 is built from 15 residues. Per the germline V gene, CDR1 is NSHNY and CDR2 is SYGAGN. V was clipped by 4 bases and J by 0 bases; unmatched bases: 3. This CDR3 reads CASSIGQANTGQLYF. CDR3 DNA (partial): TGTGCCAGCAGTATCGGACAGGCAAACACCGGG.

Concerning this clone itself: Genes and germline are mouse. Read sequence stops 4 residues before the CDR3 end, and the germline J gene provides the missing end. V and J are TRBV12-1 and TRBJ1-2; 7 bases line up with TRBD1. Per germline, CDR1 SGHSN and CDR2 HYEKVE. CDR3 size: 15 residues. The J segment lost 0 bases and the V segment lost 1 base, leaving 4 bases of the junction unmatched. The part of the CDR3 DNA that was read is TGTGCCAGCTCTCTGAGAGGGACAGCAAACTCC. As protein: CASSLRGTANS. The complete CDR3 reads CASSLRGTANSDYTF.

This clone occurred a few times. Gene names are mouse gene names. The missing CDR3 end, 4 residues past where the read stops, is filled in from the germline J gene. The chain is built from TRBV19 and TRBJ2-5; D not resolved. The V and J ends lost 2 bases and 0 bases respectively, with 1 base between them. CDR1 and CDR2 (germline): FNHDT, SITEND (reference sequence). CDR3 length: 12 residues. The sequenced CDR3 bases are TGTGCCAGCAGTATGAACCAAGAC. It encodes CASSMNQD. The full CDR3 reads CASSMNQDTQYF.

About this clone: These gene names are mouse names. The missing CDR3 end, 4 residues past where the read stops, is filled in from the germline J gene. The chain joins TRBV19 to TRBJ2-5; D unclear. The CDR3 totals 13 residues. CDR1 FNHDT and CDR2 SITEND come from the germline V gene (reference sequence). The part of the CDR3 DNA that was read is TGTGCCAGCAGTAGGGGAGGATTGGAC. Amino acid sequence: CASSRGGLD. The entire CDR3 is CASSRGGLDTQYF. The full variable domain, with the rest looked up from reference TRBV19 and TRBJ2-5, is GGIITQTPKFLIGQEGQKLTLKCQQNFNHDTMYWYRQDSGKGLRLIYYSITENDLQKGDLSEGYDASREKKSSFSLTVTSAQKNEMAVFLCASSRGGLDTQYFGPGTRLLVL.

There are a few counts of this clone. Genes and germline come from the mouse. Sequencing ends 4 residues short of the CDR3 end; the germline J gene provides the rest. The genes are TRBV19 and TRBJ2-7; 7 bases line up with TRBD2. CDR3 length equals 15 residues. Germline V lookup: CDR1 FNHDT, CDR2 SITEND (reference sequence). Trimming took 0 bases from V and 0 from J; bases not matched to a gene: 3. The CDR3: CASSIGGGSSYEQYF. The part of the CDR3 DNA that was read is TGTGCCAGCAGTATAGGGGGGGGGAGCTCCTAT.

This clone was observed a handful of times. The genes are named according to mouse. The CDR3 sequence is CASSLGQTNTEVFF. Incomplete CDR3 DNA: TGTGCCAGCAGCCTTGGACAGACAAACACA. The chain combines TRBV19 with TRBJ1-1, with D possibly matching TRBD1 (6 bases). The read falls 4 residues short of the CDR3 end, and the missing part is taken from the germline J gene. V lost 5 bases and J lost 0, with 11 bases in between. This CDR3 region has 14 residues. Per germline, CDR1 FNHDT and CDR2 SITEND (reference sequence).

Worth noting for this clone: Genes and germline are mouse. The sequence runs out 4 residues before the end of the CDR3; the remainder is reconstructed from the germline J gene. The V gene is TRBV13-2, the J gene TRBJ2-2; 7 nucleotides line up with TRBD2. The J segment lost 0 bases and the V segment lost 3 bases, leaving 2 bases of the junction unmatched. The V gene's germline CDR1 is NNHNN and CDR2 SYGAGS (reference sequence). The CDR3 runs to 15 residues. CDR3 region: CASGVGGTNTGQLYF. The DNA read from the CDR3 is TGTGCCAGCGGTGTTGGGGGGACAAACACCGGG.

On this clone itself: The gene symbols are mouse symbols. From the germline J gene comes the end of the CDR3, since the read stops 4 residues before it. V usage is TRBV31 and J usage is TRBJ2-2; D gene ambiguous. The CDR3 consists of 13 residues. V was cut by 3 bases and J by 0 bases, with 5 bases left in between. Germline-derived CDR1 and CDR2 are GKSSPN and SITVG. Here the CDR3 reads CAWRQSNTGQLYF. The DNA read from the CDR3 is TGTGCCTGGAGACAATCAAACACCGGG.

This clone was counted ten times or more. Gene names and germline refer to mouse. The missing CDR3 end, 4 residues past where the read stops, is filled in from the germline J gene. The same CDR3 also results from other DNA sequences found in this sample. The gene calls are TRBV12-1 and TRBJ2-3, with TRBD2 matching 11 bases. The length of the CDR3 is 15 residues. In germline, CDR1 is SGHSN, CDR2 HYEKVE. After removal of 4 bases from V and 2 bases from J, the junction contained 4 bases not matched to a gene. CDR3 DNA (partial): TGTGCCAGCTCCCTGACTGGGGGGGTTGCAGAA. Amino acid sequence: CASSLTGGVAE. The whole CDR3 region reads CASSLTGGVAETLYF.

About this clone: Mouse names are used for the genes. The CDR3 is cut off 4 residues early in the read; its end comes from the germline J gene. The V call is TRBV4, the J call TRBJ2-2; maybe TRBD2 (5 bases). Trimming cost V 6 bases and J 1 base, with 9 bases left between them. CDR3 size: 14 residues. The germline V gene encodes CDR1 LGHDT and CDR2 YNNKQL (reference sequence). The DNA read from the CDR3 is TGTGCCAGCAGATTGGGGAAAAACACCGGG. Translation: CASRLGKNTG. The complete CDR3 sequence is CASRLGKNTGQLYF.

The table lists this clone with many counts. Gene names are the mouse ones. From the germline J gene comes the end of the CDR3, since the read stops 4 residues before it. The identical CDR3 is also encoded by other nucleotide sequences in the sample. The V and J genes are TRBV1 and TRBJ2-5; D may be TRBD1 (7 bases). Deletions cut 3 bases from V and 2 bases from J, with 9 bases between. Germline CDR1 reads NSQYPW; CDR2 reads LRSPGD (reference sequence). The CDR3 covers 14 residues. CDR3 residues: CTCSAQGGQDTQYF. Partial CDR3 DNA: TGCACCTGCAGTGCTCAGGGGGGCCAAGAC.

For this clone: Gene names and germline match the mouse. The observed sequence ends 4 residues before the CDR3 terminus, with the missing tail filled in from the germline J gene. The rearrangement uses TRBV13-1 and TRBJ1-2; D is undetermined. The CDR3 loop spans 14 amino acids. V lost 0 bases to trimming and J lost 4 bases, with 10 bases between them. CDR1 and CDR2 from the germline V gene are NSHNY and SYGAGN. The CDR3 DNA, read in part, is TGTGCCAGCAGTGATGCTGGGGAGGGCTCC. Residues: CASSDAGEGS. The full CDR3 sequence reads CASSDAGEGSDYTF.

The sample holds a few counts of this clone. The gene symbols are mouse symbols. The read finishes 4 residues shy of the CDR3 end, and the germline J gene is used to complete it. J is TRBJ2-5 and V is TRBV13-3; possible D gene TRBD1, 5 bases. The CDR3 is made up of 14 amino acids. Germline V gene data show CDR1 as NNHDY and CDR2 as SYVADS. V lost 3 bases and J lost 0, with 8 bases in between. CDR3 sequence: CASSAGFNQDTQYF. The CDR3 DNA, read in part, is TGTGCCAGCAGTGCAGGGTTTAACCAAGAC.